The 13 T cell receptor beta chains presented below share a single source sample, sequenced in a study of CD8 T cells in Susac syndrome. Random hexamers were used to reverse transcribe roughly 0.5 to 1 ug of RNA. TCRdb re-called the immunoSEQ multiplex PCR reads with MiXCR, one entry per CDR3 protein. This table holds about 210,000 distinct CDR3 sequences, about 94% found once. Sequenced material: CD4+ T cells from PBMCs. Receptors were obtained from a human donor with Susac syndrome.

The J gene is TRBJ2-7, the V gene TRBV15; TRBD2 is a possible D gene (5 bases). This CDR3 comprises 13 residues. V lost 0 bases, J lost 13 bases, and 16 bases lay in between. Germline V lookup: CDR1 LNHNV, CDR2 YYDKDF (reference sequence). The CDR3 DNA reads as TGTGCCACCAGCAGAGACCAAACGGACTCCCGCTACTTC. Protein sequence: CATSRDQTDSRYF.

V and J are TRBV27 and TRBJ1-4; D remains unclear. V lost 8 bases, J lost 6 bases, and 13 bases lay in between. This CDR3 spans 13 amino acids. Per the germline V gene, CDR1 is MNHEY and CDR2 is SMNVEV (reference sequence). CDR3 loop: CASSAWVDEKLFF. Written as DNA, the CDR3 is TGTGCCAGCTCCGCCTGGGTGGATGAAAAACTGTTTTTT.

This clonotype occurred once. The gene calls are TRBV7-9 and TRBJ2-5; D is unresolved. The germline CDR1 and CDR2 sequences are SEHNR and FQNEAQ (reference sequence). Trimming took off 1 base at V and 2 bases at J, with 11 bases between the two ends. The CDR3 is 15 amino acids. The CDR3 bases are TGTGCCAGCAGCTTAGTTGGATTTCGGCAAGAGACCCAGTACTTC. Residues: CASSLVGFRQETQYF.

The chain combines TRBV28 with TRBJ1-1; possibly TRBD1 for D (6 bases). CDR1 is MDHEN, CDR2 SYDVKM, per germline. Trimming cost V 3 bases and J 5 bases, with 13 bases left between them. CDR3 size: 14 residues. DNA for the CDR3: TGTGCCAGCAGTTTTGTTCAGGGGAGGACTGAAGCTTTCTTT. It encodes CASSFVQGRTEAFF.

This clonotype occurred once. The chain has TRBV9 and TRBJ2-2, with D tentatively TRBD2 (6 bases). CDR1 is SGDLS, CDR2 YYNGEE, per germline. The CDR3 is 16 residues long. Trimming cost V 0 bases and J 1 base, with 10 bases left between them. This CDR3 is CASSVAVGGNTGELFF. CDR3 DNA: TGTGCCAGCAGCGTAGCCGTGGGGGGGAACACCGGGGAGCTGTTTTTT.

The chain carries TRBV29-1 and TRBJ2-5; TRBD1 matches at 8 bases. This CDR3 is built from 12 residues. Germline V gene lookup returns CDR1 SQVTM and CDR2 ANQGSEA. After removal of 6 bases from V and 5 bases from J, the junction contained 5 bases not matched to a gene. As DNA, the CDR3 is TGCAGCGTGGCACACAGGGGGGAGACCCAGTACTTC. Translating gives CSVAHRGETQYF.

The CDR3 DNA is TGTGCCAGCAGCTTACTGGATCAGGGGCTCGCCTACAATGAGCAGTTCTTC. This gives the protein CASSLLDQGLAYNEQFF. The V and J genes are TRBV7-3 and TRBJ2-1, with a possible D match to TRBD1 (6 bases). The CDR3 extends over 17 amino acids. The V end lost 2 bases, the J end lost 2 bases, and 16 bases lay between the germline ends. Germline V lookup: CDR1 SGHTA, CDR2 FQGTGA.

V gene TRBV15 combines with J gene TRBJ1-2, with a tentative D call TRBD1 (5 bases). Trimming cost V 0 bases and J 6 bases, with 14 bases left between them. The CDR3 has 15 amino acids. The germline V gene has CDR1 LNHNV and CDR2 YYDKDF (reference sequence). CDR3 amino acids: CATSREEGPPDGYTF. In DNA, the CDR3 is TGTGCCACCAGCAGAGAGGAGGGGCCCCCTGATGGCTACACCTTC.

This chain links TRBV20-1 with TRBJ1-1, with D uncertain. Germline CDR1 is DFQATT and CDR2 is SNEGSKA (reference sequence). Between the trimmed V and J ends, which lost 5 bases and 1 base, there was a span of 8 bases. The length of the CDR3 is 12 residues. CDR3 residues: CSASGPNTEAFF. The DNA of the CDR3 is TGCAGTGCTTCCGGACCGAACACTGAAGCTTTCTTT.

The gene calls are TRBV19 and TRBJ2-3, with a possible D match to TRBD2 (6 bases). The CDR3 has 13 amino acids. The germline V gene encodes CDR1 LNHDA and CDR2 SQIVND (reference sequence). V lost 8 bases to trimming and J lost 5 bases, with 14 bases between them. CDR3 DNA sequence: TGTGCCAGTCATCACGGGGGTGGAGATACGCAGTATTTT. Amino acids: CASHHGGGDTQYF.

J is TRBJ2-3 and V is TRBV9, with 7 bases lining up with TRBD2. After removal of 0 bases from V and 4 bases from J, the junction contained 2 bases not matched to a gene. The CDR3 sequence is 14 residues long. Germline V CDR1 and CDR2: SGDLS, YYNGEE. CDR3 sequence (DNA): TGTGCCAGCAGCGTAGGACTAGCCCCAGATACGCAGTATTTT. It translates to CASSVGLAPDTQYF. Full variable domain (remainder filled in from reference TRBV9 and TRBJ2-3): DSGVTQTPKHLITATGQRVTLRCSPRSGDLSVYWYQQSLDQGLQFLIQYYNGEERAKGNILERFSAQQFPDLHSELNLSSLELGDSALYFCASSVGLAPDTQYFGPGTRLTVL.

This clonotype came up once. J is TRBJ2-5 and V is TRBV20-1; possible D gene TRBD1, 6 bases. The V gene's germline CDR1 is DFQATT and CDR2 SNEGSKA (reference sequence). There are 15 residues in the CDR3. Trimming removed 1 base from V and 5 bases from J, with 17 bases in between. CDR3 coding DNA: TGCAGTGCTAGAGTCCAAGGGATAAGGGGGGAGACCCAGTACTTC. This codes for CSARVQGIRGETQYF.

The V call is TRBV14, the J call TRBJ2-2, with 8 bases identical to TRBD1. With 4 bases clipped from V and 3 bases from J, the junction kept 7 bases outside the gene matches. The CDR3 consists of 16 residues. In germline, CDR1 is SGHDN, CDR2 FVKESK. CDR3 protein: CASSRYRQGYTGELFF. In DNA, the CDR3 is TGTGCCAGCAGCCGGTACCGACAGGGGTACACCGGGGAGCTGTTTTTT.